This note documents a single T cell receptor (beta chain) sequence. There is no known antigen for this receptor. No qualities accompany the bases; no much larger clone lies one base away. The sample originates from a study of beta chain features in type 1 diabetes (dated by TCRdb to the late 2010s). About the full investigation: Patients and healthy donors did not differ in mean age, gender distribution, total cell number or subset yield. Regulatory and stem cell-like memory subsets were obtained from only 8 patients and roughly 8 healthy donors, while naive and central memory subsets were obtained from all 28 donors. A total of around 110,000,000 sorted cells were examined across all samples, and a strong correlation was observed between cell number per subset and RNA yield. The study compared TCRB repertoires of sorted circulating CD4+ T cell subsets between recently diagnosed type 1 diabetes patients and matched healthy donors. Results the study describes overall, beyond this receptor: Naive, central memory and regulatory TCRB repertoires appeared to be more alike among patients than among healthy donors. At VDJ recombination sites, type 1 diabetes patients had fewer insertions and more deleted nucleotides, which implies abnormalities in thymic rearrangement. HLA sub-analyses involved small numbers of individuals, so any influence of HLA type on TCRB rearrangement remained unresolved. A moderate but significant shortening of TCRB CDR3 length was observed in type 1 diabetes patients in all four CD4+ subsets. PCR might favor shorter templates, but patient and control samples were amplified and corrected together, so any skew would affect both groups equally. Because cDNA was sequenced instead of genomic DNA, highly expressing activated cells could be over-represented, though the groups showed no difference in activation or CD3 levels.

From its cysteine to its phenylalanine, the CDR3 spans 17 amino acids. The only DNA kept is the CDR3, 51 bases in frame from the first base. CDR1 and CDR2, per the germline V gene (reference sequence), are LNHDA and SQIVND. The V end gives up 6 bases and the J end 3 bases, leaving 15 bases in the junction not matched to a gene. A single peripheral blood draw of approximately 0.11 L on average was collected from each donor into heparinised tubes. A BD FACSAria II was used to sort naive, central memory, regulatory and stem cell-like memory CD4+ T cells with a panel that included CD45RO, CCR7, CD25, CD127, CD95 and CD27. Every sorted population had a purity above 95%. PBMCs were separated immediately by Lymphoprep density gradient centrifugation and were stained directly, without being cultured. So that batch effects would be minimized, each experiment stained and sorted samples in pairs, pairing one healthy donor with one patient.

The High Capacity cDNA Reverse Transcription Kit was used to reverse transcribe all of the isolated RNA, meaning that expressed TCRB transcripts were what got sequenced. Deep immunoSEQ sequencing was applied to naive, central memory and regulatory T cell samples, giving an average of about 3.8 million total reads per sample. Sorted cells were lysed in RLT buffer, and RNA was extracted using DNase-treated RNeasy Micro or Mini kits according to cell number. To prevent cross-contamination, every cell subset was processed on its own, while patient and healthy donor samples were processed together. The immunoSEQ multiplex PCR was used to amplify TCRB sequences from cDNA, yielding 87-bp fragments that span the CDR3 region. The amplicons were sequenced using the Illumina HiSeq platform. Concerning the study's data processing: PCR bias was computationally corrected using synthetic template baselines, reads within Hamming distance 2 were collapsed, and singletons that could not be merged were discarded. Reads were aligned against IMGT to assign V, D and J genes, CDR3 length and insertions or deletions at six rearrangement sites. Within each subset, clonotype counts were normalized to sorted cell number, after which true diversity and Gini coefficients were computed with the tcR R package. The overlap coefficient, calculated on TCRB nucleotide sequences, was used to quantify repertoire sharing. Out-of-frame TCRB sequences from naive cells were analyzed to stand in for the pre-selection repertoire. TCRdb carries this immuneACCESS record with in-frame sequences only. Its versions omit some clonotypes, under half of them owing to an unresolved V gene in the studies checked, with the rest unexplained. V and J calls and clone size are given by that table; D and trimming were obtained from the DNA. The sample profile shows almost 350,000 clones; about 20% of them were found once. The ten largest account for about 0.044% of the sample.

Recombination connected TRBV19 to TRBJ2-3; 7 central bases correspond to TRBD2. The specimen sequenced was naive CD4+ T cells from blood. In the paper's terms, the cell subset or site label means: true naive CD4+ T cells. The clonotype originates from a woman aged 18-30 years in good health. The CDR3 amino acid sequence is: CASRGGAGAGWTDTQYF. The sequenced DNA: TGTGCCAGTAGGGGCGGCGCAGGAGCGGGATGGACAGATACGCAGTATTTT.